These 5 T cell receptor beta chains were all obtained from the same sample, sequenced in a study of vaccination and CD4 T cells after COVID-19. Their specific antigens are unknown. With the Oncomine TCR Beta short-read assay, DNA from cultured CD4+ T cells was sequenced. TCRdb used MiXCR to reprocess the PCR reads, holding one entry per CDR3 protein. The profile shows 15,000 to 20,000 distinct CDR3 sequences, about 42% of them singletons. The sample's treatment: roughly 10-day PBMC culture with coronavirus spike peptide pools or control peptides (ViraFEST assay). Here the sequenced sample was CD4+ T cells from blood, cultured in vitro, taken before SARS-CoV-2 vaccination. The receptors come from a human donor who received a COVID-19 vaccine.

This clonotype has just a few counts. The chain couples TRBV12-3 or TRBV12-4 to TRBJ2-1, with TRBD1 identical over 8 bases. The CDR3 has 15 residues. J gave up 12 bases and V 1 base, and 11 bases lay outside the gene matches. The CDR3 here is CASSLEETGVSRQFF. The DNA of the CDR3 is TGTGCCAGCAGTTTAGAGGAGACAGGGGTTTCGCGGCAGTTCTTC.

J is TRBJ1-1 and V is TRBV11-3; D remains ambiguous. V shed 5 bases and J shed 10 bases, with 20 bases lying between them. The CDR3 has 14 residues. The V gene's germline CDR1 is SGHNT and CDR2 YENEEA. The CDR3: CASSDQMTLNGAFF. In DNA form, the CDR3 reads TGTGCCAGCAGCGATCAAATGACACTAAACGGAGCTTTCTTT.

This clonotype has just a few counts. This chain connects TRBV30 to TRBJ2-7, with TRBD1 matching 10 bases. V trimming: 7 bases; J trimming: 5 bases; junction bases outside the gene matches: 5. The germline gives CDR1 GTSNPN, CDR2 SVGIG (reference sequence). The CDR3 consists of 12 residues. The CDR3 is CASDRGLDEQYF. Here the CDR3 DNA reads TGTGCCTCTGACAGGGGGCTCGACGAGCAGTACTTC.

This clonotype was observed a handful of times. V is TRBV20-1 and J is TRBJ2-5, with D unclear. The CDR3 covers 16 residues. With 0 bases removed from V and 5 bases from J, the gap between germline ends came to 19 bases. Germline lookup yields CDR1 DFQATT and CDR2 SNEGSKA (reference sequence). CDR3 sequence: CSARDEEDSPHETQYF. The CDR3 coding sequence is TGCAGTGCTAGAGATGAGGAAGACTCCCCCCATGAGACCCAGTACTTC.

As for this clonotype: One end of the junction is discordant with germline, which a read error may explain. V and J are TRBV7-2 and TRBJ2-5; no definite D call. This CDR3 spans 13 amino acids. Germline V CDR1 and CDR2: SGHTA, FQGNSA. The CDR3 protein is CASSLEYQETQYF. In DNA form, the CDR3 reads TGTGCCAGCAGTTTAGAGTACCAAGAGACCCAGTACTTC.